Listed below are T cell receptor beta chains from one sample, sequenced in a study of PD-1 blockade in classical Hodgkin lymphoma. Here immunoSEQ multiplex PCR was the method, and the copy in TCRdb shows in-frame clones only, minus some. The sample lists 2,000 or so clones, 82% occurring once. The input for sequencing was CD8+ T cells from blood, taken at baseline. These receptors all stem from a human donor with classical Hodgkin lymphoma. Each CDR3 is given with its conserved first and last residue. A D gene is named only where the DNA matches it firmly. Rows give clone size only sometimes, using once, few, many, or a class for an expanded clone.

CDR3aa	CDR3nt	v_gene	j_gene	d_gene	abundance
CASSWGIYNEQFF	TGTGCCAGCTCGTGGGGGATTTACAATGAGCAGTTCTTC	TRBV6-5	TRBJ2-1	NA	NA
CASSLVLGGDSPLHF	TGTGCCAGCAGCTTAGTGTTGGGTGGGGATTCACCCCTCCACTTT	TRBV11-1	TRBJ1-6	NA	NA
CASSLNGRYYEQYF	TGTGCCAGCAGCCTAAACGGGAGATACTACGAGCAGTACTTC	TRBV21-1	TRBJ2-7	NA	NA
CASSLRGNSYNEQFF	TGTGCCAGCAGCTTACGCGGGAACTCCTACAATGAGCAGTTCTTC	TRBV11-3	TRBJ2-1	NA	NA
CASSPGTGENQPQHF	TGTGCCAGCAGTCCCGGGACAGGGGAAAATCAGCCCCAGCATTTT	TRBV28	TRBJ1-5	TRBD1	NA
CASSSRSEKLFF	TGTGCCAGCAGCTCTCGATCTGAAAAACTGTTTTTT	TRBV2	TRBJ1-4	NA	NA
CASSLGPGRVNTEAFF	TGCGCCAGCAGCTTGGGGCCCGGTAGAGTGAACACTGAAGCTTTCTTT	TRBV5-1	TRBJ1-1	NA	few
CASSLFPGGNIQYF	TGTGCCAGCAGCCTTTTCCCCGGAGGAAACATTCAGTACTTC	TRBV27	TRBJ2-4	NA	once
CASSGRLESSYEQYF	TGTGCCAGCAGCGGGAGACTAGAGTCCTCCTACGAGCAGTACTTC	TRBV11-3	TRBJ2-7	NA	NA
CASSLVAGGSKPNTGELFF	TGTGCCAGCAGCTTGGTAGCGGGAGGGTCCAAACCGAACACCGGGGAGCTGTTTTTT	TRBV5-4	TRBJ2-2	TRBD2	NA
CASSPRTSGSNEQFF	TGTGCCAGCAGCCCGAGGACTAGCGGGAGCAATGAGCAGTTCTTC	TRBV5-4	TRBJ2-1	TRBD2	NA
CASRGGQGFSYNSPLHF	TGTGCCAGCAGGGGGGGACAGGGGTTCTCCTATAATTCACCCCTCCACTTT	TRBV2	TRBJ1-6	TRBD1	NA
CSARVAGEQYF	TGCAGTGCTAGAGTGGCGGGGGAGCAGTACTTC	TRBV20-1	TRBJ2-7	NA	NA
CASSLWPGGYGYTF	TGTGCCAGCAGCTTGTGGCCAGGGGGATATGGCTACACCTTC	TRBV5-6	TRBJ1-2	TRBD1	NA
CASSPGTGFYEQYF	TGTGCCAGCAGCCCGGGGACAGGGTTCTACGAGCAGTACTTC	TRBV5-5	TRBJ2-7	TRBD1	few
CASSLVELSTEAFF	TGTGCCAGCAGCTTGGTGGAACTGAGCACTGAAGCTTTCTTT	TRBV5-5	TRBJ1-1	NA	NA
CASSLGANTEAFF	TGTGCCAGCAGTTTGGGGGCGAACACTGAAGCTTTCTTT	TRBV27	TRBJ1-1	NA	NA
CASSFTGGANSPLHF	TGTGCCAGCAGTTTTACAGGGGGGGCTAATTCACCCCTCCACTTT	TRBV27	TRBJ1-6	TRBD1	once
CASSLSLGYEQYF	TGTGCCAGCAGTTTATCGCTAGGGTACGAGCAGTACTTC	TRBV27	TRBJ2-7	NA	few
CASSLYLNTEAFF	TGTGCCAGCAGTTTGTATCTGAACACTGAAGCTTTCTTT	TRBV28	TRBJ1-1	NA	NA
CASSFSGRAMADTQYF	TGTGCCAGCAGTTTTAGCGGGAGGGCCATGGCAGATACGCAGTATTTT	TRBV2	TRBJ2-3	TRBD2	NA
CASSVSGVNEKLFF	TGTGCCAGCAGCGTATCAGGGGTTAATGAAAAACTGTTTTTT	TRBV9	TRBJ1-4	NA	few
CASSLGGSGNTIYF	TGCGCCAGCAGCCTAGGAGGCTCTGGAAACACCATATATTTT	TRBV4-1	TRBJ1-3	NA	NA
CASSNPASVPTYKPLYEQYF	TGTGCCAGCAGTAATCCCGCCTCCGTGCCAACCTACAAACCTCTCTACGAGCAGTACTTC	TRBV2	TRBJ2-7	NA	NA
CASSQDYATGVSGNTIYF	TGCGCCAGCAGCCAAGATTACGCGACAGGGGTTTCCGGAAACACCATATATTTT	TRBV4-3	TRBJ1-3	TRBD1	NA
CASSQGDRVQETQYF	TGCGCCAGCAGCCAAGGGGACAGGGTTCAGGAGACCCAGTACTTC	TRBV4-1	TRBJ2-5	TRBD1	few